This passage covers 6 T cell receptor beta chains from one sample sequenced in a study of blood T cell repertoires in COVID-19 (TCRdb year 2020). Receptor libraries were prepared by the immunoSEQ multiplex PCR assay. The source is immuneACCESS, and TCRdb retained only in-frame sequences with V and J called. Part of the clones is not carried over; for the studies checked, unresolved V genes explain less than half of this, and the remainder is unexplained. The sample table shows some 200,000 clones, and over 75% are seen once. Just under 2.5% of the sample is taken by the ten largest. The sample consisted of peripheral blood. The origin of the receptors is a middle-aged man with active or convalescent COVID-19.

This chain uses TRBV19 with TRBJ1-2; 8 nucleotides align to TRBD1. The CDR3 extends over 13 amino acids. Germline V gene data show CDR1 as LNHDA and CDR2 as SQIVND (reference sequence). J lost 10 bases, V lost 7 bases, and 11 bases had no gene match. CDR3: CASIGTGGLDYTF. CDR3 in DNA: TGTGCCAGTATTGGGACAGGCGGCCTAGACTACACCTTC. The full variable domain, in which reference TRBV19 and TRBJ1-2 provide the parts outside the CDR3, is DGGITQSPKYLFRKEGQNVTLSCEQNLNHDAMYWYRQDPGQGLRLIYYSQIVNDFQKGDIAEGYSVSREKKESFPLTVTSAQKNPTAFYLCASIGTGGLDYTFGSGTRLTVV.

This sequence joins TRBV6-1 and TRBJ1-4; no firm D call. This CDR3 has 15 residues. Trimming took off 1 base at V and 4 bases at J, with 10 bases between the two ends. In germline, CDR1 is MNHNS, CDR2 SASEGT. The DNA of the CDR3 is TGTGCCAGCAGTGAAGGTCCGGGTCTTAATGAAAAACTGTTTTTT. Protein sequence: CASSEGPGLNEKLFF.

This sequence joins TRBV18 and TRBJ2-2; 9 positions match TRBD1. Germline lookup yields CDR1 KGHSH and CDR2 LQKENI. With 2 bases clipped from V and 6 bases from J, the junction kept 1 base outside the gene matches. The CDR3 totals 14 residues. CDR3 protein: CASSPGQGPGELFF. The CDR3 region has the DNA TGTGCCAGCTCACCAGGACAGGGGCCCGGGGAGCTGTTTTTT.

This clone has more than one count but fewer than ten. This chain joins TRBV28 and TRBJ1-2, with 9 bases that match TRBD1. Germline V gene data show CDR1 as MDHEN and CDR2 as SYDVKM. V was clipped by 4 bases and J by 4 bases; unmatched bases: 4. There are 14 residues in the CDR3. CDR3 sequence reads: CASSSGTGSYGYTF. As DNA, the CDR3 is TGTGCCAGCAGTTCGGGGACAGGGTCCTATGGCTACACCTTC.

The chain recombines TRBV4-3 with TRBJ1-6, with D hard to call. Germline V gene lookup returns CDR1 LGHNA and CDR2 YSLEER. This CDR3 region has 15 residues. The V and J ends lost 1 base and 4 bases respectively, with 8 bases between them. The CDR3 DNA reads TGCGCCAGCAGCCAAGTCCAGGCATATAATTCACCCCTCCACTTT. This codes for CASSQVQAYNSPLHF.

The CDR3 is CASSMRTGNYGYTF. CDR3 nucleotides: TGTGCCAGTAGTATGAGGACAGGGAACTATGGCTACACCTTC. This sequence joins TRBV19 and TRBJ1-2; 8 bases fit TRBD1. V gave up 3 bases and J gave up 2 bases; unmatched junction bases: 2. Germline V gives CDR1 LNHDA, CDR2 SQIVND (reference sequence). This CDR3 has 14 amino acids.